This T cell receptor (beta chain) comes out of a study of monozygotic twins with inflammatory bowel disease. Eight separate reactions for every sample produced the cDNA. Using the 5' RACE reads, TCRdb records one entry per CDR3 protein without DNA. The sample shows some 400,000 distinct CDR3 sequences, and 2.4% sits with its ten largest clones. There are 13 residues in the CDR3. Germline V gene sequence: CDR1 SGHRS, CDR2 YFSETQ. The chain has TRBV5-1 and TRBJ2-7; as DNA is missing, the TRBD1 call by TCRdb cannot be tested. The receptor's source is a human donor with ulcerative colitis or Crohn's disease, or a healthy co-twin of an affected twin (not recorded which). Sample: blood. This chain's CDR3 is CASSFSGQYEQYF.